These T cell receptor beta chains were read from a single sample in a study of cytomegalovirus exposure and HLA in healthy donors. TCRdb keeps only in-frame clones here, not all; method: immunoSEQ multiplex PCR. Among some 150,000 clones listed, 89% were seen once. Sequenced input: PBMCs. Receptors originate from a woman aged 18-29 years in good health and CMV-seropositive. The CDR3 runs from the conserved cysteine through the conserved F or W. Fields, in order: clone size, D gene, V gene, J gene, CDR3 DNA, CDR3 protein. The D gene is left open where the match is weak. The size entry is marked missing in some rows and otherwise reads once, few, many or a size class.

size: .; D: TRBD2; V: TRBV9; J: TRBJ2-7; DNA: TGTGCCAGCAGCGTAGACCTAGCGGGTAACGAGCAGTACTTC; CDR3: CASSVDLAGNEQYF
size: .; D: TRBD1; V: TRBV28; J: TRBJ1-5; DNA: TGTGCCAGCAGTCCTGACAGGGGTGGGGGTCAGCCCCAGCATTTT; CDR3: CASSPDRGGGQPQHF
size: .; D: .; V: TRBV5-4; J: TRBJ1-2; DNA: TGTGCCAGCAGCTTGGCCGGCAGGAAAACTGGCTACACCTTC; CDR3: CASSLAGRKTGYTF
size: .; D: TRBD1; V: TRBV19; J: TRBJ1-6; DNA: TGTGCCAGTAGTCCTACGGACAGGGGGGGCTCACCCCTCCACTTT; CDR3: CASSPTDRGGSPLHF
size: .; D: TRBD2; V: TRBV19; J: TRBJ2-1; DNA: TGTGCCAGTAGTACCCGGGGGGGCCGCAATGAGCAGTTCTTC; CDR3: CASSTRGGRNEQFF
size: .; D: .; V: TRBV5-6; J: TRBJ1-3; DNA: TGTGCCAGCAGCTTGGTGCGATTCTCTGGAAACACCATATATTTT; CDR3: CASSLVRFSGNTIYF
size: .; D: .; V: TRBV11-2; J: TRBJ2-7; DNA: TGTGCCAGCAGCTCAGGAGACAGGTTCTCCTACGAGCAGTACTTC; CDR3: CASSSGDRFSYEQYF
size: .; D: .; V: TRBV6-1; J: TRBJ2-1; DNA: TGTGCCAGCAGTGGGAGGACTGTTATCTCCTACAATGAGCAGTTCTTC; CDR3: CASSGRTVISYNEQFF
size: .; D: .; V: TRBV5-1; J: TRBJ2-5; DNA: TGCGCCAGCAGCTTGGAAAGAGGAGCGAGCCAAGAGACCCAGTACTTC; CDR3: CASSLERGASQETQYF
size: .; D: TRBD1; V: TRBV7-2; J: TRBJ1-3; DNA: TGTGCCAGCAGTCAAAACAGGGGCAGTCTAATCACCATATATTTT; CDR3: CASSQNRGSLITIYF
size: .; D: .; V: TRBV25-1; J: TRBJ2-6; DNA: TGTGCCAGCAGCCATAGGGGAGGGGGCTCTGGGGCCAACGTCCTGACTTTC; CDR3: CASSHRGGGSGANVLTF
size: .; D: TRBD1; V: TRBV6-5; J: TRBJ2-5; DNA: TGTGCCAGCAGTTTTGCCAGGGGGCGTAGCGAGACCCAGTACTTC; CDR3: CASSFARGRSETQYF
size: once; D: TRBD1; V: TRBV29-1; J: TRBJ2-7; DNA: TGCAGCGTTGCGAACAGGGGTAGAGGCGAGCAGTACTTC; CDR3: CSVANRGRGEQYF
size: .; D: TRBD2; V: TRBV4-1; J: TRBJ2-1; DNA: TGCGCCAGCAGCCAAGAATCGGGGGGGGCCTACAATGAGCAGTTCTTC; CDR3: CASSQESGGAYNEQFF
size: few; D: .; V: TRBV6-5; J: TRBJ1-5; DNA: TGTGCCAGCGGGAGGGATGGGAATCAGCCCCAGCATTTT; CDR3: CASGRDGNQPQHF
size: .; D: .; V: TRBV10-2; J: TRBJ2-2; DNA: TGCGCCAGCAGTGATATAAGGGAGCTTCACACCGGGGAGCTGTTTTTT; CDR3: CASSDIRELHTGELFF
size: .; D: .; V: TRBV18; J: TRBJ1-3; DNA: TGTGCCAGCTCACCATCCAGGGCTGCTGGAAACACCATATATTTT; CDR3: CASSPSRAAGNTIYF
size: .; D: .; V: TRBV12-5; J: TRBJ1-5; DNA: TGTGCTAGTGGTCTCCGACAGGCTTATAGCAATCAGCCCCAGCATTTT; CDR3: CASGLRQAYSNQPQHF
size: .; D: .; V: TRBV9; J: TRBJ1-5; DNA: TGTGCCAGCAGCGCGGGGGACGGATATCAGCCCCAGCATTTT; CDR3: CASSAGDGYQPQHF
size: .; D: TRBD1; V: TRBV7-9; J: TRBJ1-2; DNA: TGTGCCAGCAGCTTTAAGGGACAGGGGGAAGGTGGCTACACCTTC; CDR3: CASSFKGQGEGGYTF
size: once; D: TRBD2; V: TRBV7-2; J: TRBJ2-5; DNA: TGTGCCAGCAGCTTACATCCGGGACTAGCGGGGCGGAGGGAGACCCAGTACTTC; CDR3: CASSLHPGLAGRRETQYF
size: .; D: .; V: TRBV9; J: TRBJ2-7; DNA: TGTGCCAGCAGCGTAGTTGGTAGCGGCGAGCAGTACTTC; CDR3: CASSVVGSGEQYF
size: .; D: TRBD1; V: TRBV5-4; J: TRBJ2-3; DNA: TGTGCCAGCAGCCGTGGCATGGGGACAGACTTTCTCACAGATACGCAGTATTTT; CDR3: CASSRGMGTDFLTDTQYF
size: .; D: .; V: TRBV30; J: TRBJ2-1; DNA: TGTGCCTGGACCAATCTTCGCAGGGGCCACAATGAGCAGTTCTTC; CDR3: CAWTNLRRGHNEQFF
size: .; D: .; V: TRBV4-1; J: TRBJ2-6; DNA: TGCGCCAGCAGCCAAGGGGCAGGGAACTCTGGGGCCAACGTCCTGACTTTC; CDR3: CASSQGAGNSGANVLTF
size: few; D: TRBD1; V: TRBV28; J: TRBJ1-5; DNA: TGTGCCAGCAGTTTACGGACAGGGGGACAGCCCCAGCATTTT; CDR3: CASSLRTGGQPQHF
size: .; D: .; V: TRBV7-9; J: TRBJ2-7; DNA: TGTGCCAGCAGCTTCGGCTCCTACGAGCAGTACTTC; CDR3: CASSFGSYEQYF
size: .; D: .; V: TRBV5-1; J: TRBJ2-5; DNA: TGCGCCAGCAGTTTTTTCCCGGGGGAGACCCAGTACTTC; CDR3: CASSFFPGETQYF
size: .; D: .; V: TRBV28; J: TRBJ1-2; DNA: TGTGCCAGCAGTTTAAGGGGCCAGGCCTATGGCTACACCTTC; CDR3: CASSLRGQAYGYTF
size: .; D: TRBD1; V: TRBV7-8; J: TRBJ1-1; DNA: TGTGCCAGCAGCTTATCAGGGGGCACTGAAGCTTTCTTT; CDR3: CASSLSGGTEAFF
size: .; D: .; V: TRBV7-9; J: TRBJ2-5; DNA: TGTGCCAGCAGCTTATACGGCGGGGGCAAAGAGACCCAGTACTTC; CDR3: CASSLYGGGKETQYF
size: .; D: .; V: TRBV2; J: TRBJ2-7; DNA: TGTGCCAGCAGTGCCGGTTACGAGCAGTACTTC; CDR3: CASSAGYEQYF
size: few; D: .; V: TRBV4-1; J: TRBJ2-7; DNA: TGCGCCAGCAGCCAGGGACACCTTTCCTCCTACGAGCAGTACTTC; CDR3: CASSQGHLSSYEQYF
size: .; D: TRBD2; V: TRBV19; J: TRBJ2-1; DNA: TGTGCCAGTAGTAGTCGAGCTCGGGGGGACTACAATGAGCAGTTCTTC; CDR3: CASSSRARGDYNEQFF
size: .; D: TRBD1; V: TRBV27; J: TRBJ2-7; DNA: TGTGCCAGCAGTTCTACCGGGACAGGGCTCCGCTTATACGAGCAGTACTTC; CDR3: CASSSTGTGLRLYEQYF
size: .; D: .; V: TRBV5-4; J: TRBJ1-1; DNA: TGTGCCAGCAGCTTGGGGAGGGACCCGAACACTGAAGCTTTCTTT; CDR3: CASSLGRDPNTEAFF
size: .; D: .; V: TRBV5-1; J: TRBJ1-3; DNA: TGCGCCAGCAGCTTGGCCACAGACTCTGGAAACACCATATATTTT; CDR3: CASSLATDSGNTIYF
size: .; D: .; V: TRBV27; J: TRBJ2-1; DNA: TGTGCCAGCAGTTTCGGTCTAGCGATATACAATGAGCAGTTCTTC; CDR3: CASSFGLAIYNEQFF
size: .; D: .; V: TRBV6-5; J: TRBJ1-5; DNA: TGTGCCGGTTCAGGTTCTAGCAATCAGCCCCAGCATTTT; CDR3: CAGSGSSNQPQHF
size: .; D: TRBD2; V: TRBV5-1; J: TRBJ2-7; DNA: TGCGCCAGCAGCTTGGTCCGGGACTACTCCTACGAGCAGTACTTC; CDR3: CASSLVRDYSYEQYF
size: .; D: TRBD2; V: TRBV5-1; J: TRBJ2-3; DNA: TGCGCCAGCAGCTTGTACCCCGGCGGGGGGTCTAGCACAGATACGCAGTATTTT; CDR3: CASSLYPGGGSSTDTQYF
size: .; D: TRBD1; V: TRBV9; J: TRBJ2-7; DNA: TGTGCCAGCGGCAGGGGGTTCGATTCGTACGAGCAGTACTTC; CDR3: CASGRGFDSYEQYF
size: .; D: TRBD1; V: TRBV7-9; J: TRBJ1-2; DNA: TGTGCCAGCAGCTTAGGGACAGGGATTAGCTTGGGAGGCTACACCTTC; CDR3: CASSLGTGISLGGYTF
size: .; D: .; V: TRBV29-1; J: TRBJ1-2; DNA: TGCAGCGTTCGGTCAGGGGTGGACTATGGCTACACCTTC; CDR3: CSVRSGVDYGYTF
size: .; D: .; V: TRBV18; J: TRBJ1-2; DNA: TGTGCCAGCTCACCATCAGGGCCAATCGACTATGGCTACACCTTC; CDR3: CASSPSGPIDYGYTF
size: .; D: .; V: TRBV10-3; J: TRBJ2-2; DNA: TGTGCCATCAGTGTTGGACAGTCTCACGGGGAGCTGTTTTTT; CDR3: CAISVGQSHGELFF
size: .; D: .; V: TRBV11-2; J: TRBJ1-1; DNA: TGTGCCAGCAGCTTAGTCGCACTTACTTCGTTTATCTTT; CDR3: CASSLVALTSFIF
size: .; D: TRBD1; V: TRBV6-5; J: TRBJ2-7; DNA: TGTGCCAGCAGACCCGGGACAGGGGGTGGGAGCGAGCAGTACTTC; CDR3: CASRPGTGGGSEQYF
size: .; D: TRBD1; V: TRBV6-6; J: TRBJ1-1; DNA: TGTGCCAGCAGAGAACTGACAGGGGATGAAGCTTTCTTT; CDR3: CASRELTGDEAFF
size: .; D: TRBD1; V: TRBV28; J: TRBJ2-7; DNA: TGTGCCAGCAGTTTAAGGGACAGTGTGGACGAGCAGTACTTC; CDR3: CASSLRDSVDEQYF
size: once; D: .; V: TRBV28; J: TRBJ1-3; DNA: TGTGCCAGCAGTTTTTCAGTAGAGGGGGACGGGTTGGTGGACACCATATATTTT; CDR3: CASSFSVEGDGLVDTIYF
size: few; D: .; V: TRBV4-1; J: TRBJ1-4; DNA: TGCGCCAGCAGCCAAGCAGGGCCTAATGAAAAACTGTTTTTT; CDR3: CASSQAGPNEKLFF
size: .; D: .; V: TRBV29-1; J: TRBJ1-1; DNA: TGCAGCCCTGGGGGGGACACTGAAGCTTTCTTT; CDR3: CSPGGDTEAFF
size: .; D: .; V: TRBV29-1; J: TRBJ1-2; DNA: TGCAGCGTGAACAGGGTTAACGGACCAGCTAACTATGGCTACACCTTC; CDR3: CSVNRVNGPANYGYTF
size: .; D: .; V: TRBV29-1; J: TRBJ2-7; DNA: TGCAGCGTTTCCAGGGGCTCCTACGAGCAGTACTTC; CDR3: CSVSRGSYEQYF